These 7 T cell receptor beta chains came from one sample sequenced in a study of T cells in localized non-small cell lung cancer (dated by TCRdb to the early 2020s). The method behind the library was the immunoSEQ multiplex PCR assay. TCRdb took this table from immuneACCESS and kept in-frame rearrangements with V and J called. Such tables lack part of the clones; where checked against another copy, unresolved V genes explain under half of the gap, and the rest is unexplained. The sample data list about 35,000 clones, and less than 95% of these were observed just once. The ten largest clones represent approximately 10% of the sample. The specimen comprised peripheral blood mononuclear cells, sampled before any cancer treatment. All receptors derive from an older female donor with stage II lung adenocarcinoma.

This chain uses TRBV4-2 with TRBJ1-2, with D perhaps TRBD1 (6 bases). Trimming stripped 3 bases from V and 3 bases from J, with 17 bases between. The CDR3 consists of 16 residues. Germline-derived CDR1 and CDR2 are LGHNA and YNFKEQ. This chain's CDR3 is CASSQATGILDYGYTF. The CDR3, as DNA: TGTGCCAGCAGCCAGGCTACAGGGATACTAGACTATGGCTACACCTTC.

The CDR3 nucleotides are TGCGCCAGCAGCCGAGGGGGCTTAACAAATGGCTACACCTTC. Encoded protein: CASSRGGLTNGYTF. J is TRBJ1-2 and V is TRBV5-1; 7 positions match TRBD1. The V gene's germline CDR1 is SGHRS and CDR2 YFSETQ. There are 14 residues in the CDR3. J gave up 6 bases and V 4 bases, and 9 bases lay outside the gene matches.

This chain links TRBV27 with TRBJ2-3, with D perhaps being TRBD1 or TRBD2 (5 bases each). Germline lookup yields CDR1 MNHEY and CDR2 SMNVEV (reference sequence). Trimming left V 5 bases short and J 4 bases short, with 19 bases between. This CDR3 comprises 16 residues. CDR3: CASSPTLGGNPDTQYF. The CDR3, as DNA: TGTGCCAGCAGTCCCACCCTTGGGGGTAACCCAGATACGCAGTATTTT.

V and J are TRBV7-2 and TRBJ1-6; unclear D gene. CDR3 length: 12 residues. Trimming stripped 1 base from V and 9 bases from J, with 4 bases between. Per germline, CDR1 SGHTA and CDR2 FQGNSA. As DNA, the CDR3 is TGTGCCAGCAGCTTAGAGATTTCACCCCTCCACTTT. This sequence encodes CASSLEISPLHF.

The CDR3 DNA follows: TGCGCCAGCAGCTTTCAGGCGGCGGGGGAGACCCAGTACTTC. Translated: CASSFQAAGETQYF. V is TRBV5-1 and J is TRBJ2-5; weak D call: TRBD2 (6 bases). Germline V CDR1 and CDR2: SGHRS, YFSETQ. Trimming removed 2 bases from V and 5 bases from J, with 13 bases in between. The CDR3 runs to 14 residues.

V is TRBV4-3 and J is TRBJ2-7; D may be TRBD1 or TRBD2 (5 bases each). Germline V gene lookup returns CDR1 LGHNA and CDR2 YSLEER. This CDR3 spans 13 amino acids. The V and J ends lost 0 bases and 5 bases respectively, with 8 bases between them. The chain's CDR3 is CASSQDRGDEQYF. CDR3 DNA: TGCGCCAGCAGCCAAGATCGAGGGGACGAGCAGTACTTC.

The chain carries TRBV2 and TRBJ2-7, with a tentative D call TRBD1 (5 bases). V dropped 7 bases and J dropped 5 bases, with 12 bases sitting between them. The CDR3 is 12 residues long. Germline CDR1 is SNHLY and CDR2 is FYNNEI. Written as DNA, the CDR3 is TGTGCCAGCATGCAGGGCTTCGACGAGCAGTACTTC. Translation gives CASMQGFDEQYF.